Listed below are T cell receptor beta chains from one sample, sequenced in a study of CD8+CD57+ T cells in acquired aplastic anemia. TCRdb reprocessed the reads with MiXCR, giving one entry per CDR3 protein. The table lists roughly 200,000 distinct CDR3 sequences, approximately 60% of them singletons. Sequenced: sorted CD4+, CD8+, or CD8+CD57+ T cells (not recorded which) from PBMCs. Receptors were obtained from a human donor in good health. Both conserved end residues are part of each CDR3. A D gene is named only where the DNA matches it firmly. A row's size may be missing; if present it is once, few, many or a size class.

j_call d_call cdr3_length v_call clone_size cdr3_nt cdr3_aa
TRBJ2-7 - 13 TRBV29-1 - TGCAGCAGTTTTGGGATAGGCCATTACGAGCAGTACTTC CSSFGIGHYEQYF
TRBJ1-6 - 15 TRBV5-1 - TGCGCCAGCAGCTTGGACAGCCAAGATAATTCACCCCTCCACTTT CASSLDSQDNSPLHF
TRBJ2-7 - 11 TRBV10-3 - TGTGCCATCAGGGGGGGGCAAGGGCAGTACTTC CAIRGGQGQYF
TRBJ2-3 - 14 TRBV11-3 few TGTGCCAGCAGCTTGGGATCTAGCACAGATACGCAGTATTTT CASSLGSSTDTQYF
TRBJ2-1 TRBD2 15 TRBV29-1 - TGCAGCGTAGAGGGTAGCGGGAGGCGATACAATGAGCAGTTCTTC CSVEGSGRRYNEQFF
TRBJ2-7 TRBD1 16 TRBV15 many TGTGCCACCAGCAACAGGGGATTTCAAACTCTCTACGAGCAGTACTTC CATSNRGFQTLYEQYF
TRBJ2-7 TRBD2 15 TRBV7-2 - TGTGCCAGCAGCTCATCGGCGGGAGGCACCTACGAGCAGTACTTC CASSSSAGGTYEQYF
TRBJ2-2 TRBD2 16 TRBV7-9 - TGTGCCAGCAGCTCGGGACTAGCGGCAAACACCGGGGAGCTGTTTTTT CASSSGLAANTGELFF
TRBJ1-6 - 12 TRBV15 - TGTGCCACCAGCACCGGGAATTCACCCCTCCACTTT CATSTGNSPLHF
TRBJ2-1 - 12 TRBV29-1 - TGCAGCGTTGAAGAAGGGGCCAATGAGCAGTTCTTC CSVEEGANEQFF
TRBJ2-1 TRBD1 15 TRBV24-1 - TGTGCCACCAGTGGGACAGGGCGTTTAGTGAATGAGCAGTTCTTC CATSGTGRLVNEQFF
TRBJ1-4 - 13 TRBV19 many TGTGCCAGTAAAGGGGTCGTAAATGAAAAACTGTTTTTT CASKGVVNEKLFF
TRBJ1-3 - 15 TRBV7-8 - TGTGCCAGCAGCTCGCGACAGTCTCTTGGAAACACCATATATTTT CASSSRQSLGNTIYF
TRBJ2-3 - 11 TRBV11-2 - TGTGCCAGCAGCTTAGACCGGTTGCAGTATTTT CASSLDRLQYF
TRBJ2-7 TRBD1 16 TRBV14 - TGTGCCAGCAGCCAAGATATGACAGGGGGCGCATACGAGCAGTACTTC CASSQDMTGGAYEQYF
TRBJ2-7 - 15 TRBV6-5 many TGTGCCAGCAGTCCTCTCGTTGGAACGAACTACGAGCAGTACTTC CASSPLVGTNYEQYF
TRBJ2-5 - 10 TRBV20-1 - TGCAGTGCCATTCAAGAGACCCAGTACTTC CSAIQETQYF
TRBJ2-7 - 14 TRBV5-1 - TGCGCCAGCAGCTTGGGACAGTCCAAAGTCGAGCAGTACTTC CASSLGQSKVEQYF
TRBJ2-3 - 13 TRBV19 - TGTGCCAGTAGCCCTGGGGCACCAGCTACGCAGTATTTT CASSPGAPATQYF
TRBJ1-6 - 14 TRBV7-9 - TGTGCCAGCAGCTTAGGCGGATATGGTCAGCCCCTCCACTTT CASSLGGYGQPLHF
TRBJ2-5 TRBD2 14 TRBV6-4 - TGTGCCAGCAGCTCTAGCGGGGGGCCCGAGACCCAGTACTTC CASSSSGGPETQYF
TRBJ1-5 TRBD1 14 TRBV7-7 - TGTGCTAGCAGCTCGGCGGGACAGCTCCAGCCCCAGCATTTT CASSSAGQLQPQHF
TRBJ2-7 - 14 TRBV12-3/TRBV12-4 - TGTGCCAGCAGTTTAGGAGGAGGGATCTACGAGCAGTACTTC CASSLGGGIYEQYF
TRBJ1-5 - 14 TRBV6-5 few TGTGCCAGCAGTTACTCGTCGGTCAATCAGCCCCAGCATTTT CASSYSSVNQPQHF
TRBJ2-7 TRBD2 16 TRBV7-2 - TGTGCCAGCAGCCCCTGGACTAGCGGATACTCCTACGAGCAGTACTTC CASSPWTSGYSYEQYF
TRBJ2-7 TRBD2 17 TRBV5-1 - TGCGCCAGCAGCCCAGGAGGGGGGCGGGGGGCCTCCTACGAGCAGTACTTC CASSPGGGRGASYEQYF
TRBJ2-7 TRBD1 16 TRBV11-2 many TGTGCCAGCAGCGATCCCCCGTCGACAGGGGATTACGAGCAGTACTTC CASSDPPSTGDYEQYF
TRBJ2-5 - 12 TRBV7-9 - TGTGCCAGCAGCTTAGGGGATCAGACCCAGTACTTC CASSLGDQTQYF
TRBJ1-6 - 13 TRBV6-4 few TGTGCCAGCAGTGACTCGGAGCATTCACCCCTCCACTTT CASSDSEHSPLHF
TRBJ1-5 TRBD1 16 TRBV20-1 - TGCAGTGCCCGAAGACGGACAGGGGCGGACAATCAGCCCCAGCATTTT CSARRRTGADNQPQHF
TRBJ2-1 - 11 TRBV9 - TGTGCCAGCAGCGTAGACAGCGAGCAGTTCTTC CASSVDSEQFF
TRBJ1-5 TRBD1 13 TRBV2 - TGTGCCACGGACAGGGGGCAAAATCAGCCCCAGCATTTT CATDRGQNQPQHF
TRBJ1-5 TRBD1 15 TRBV5-1 - TGCGCCAGCAGCTTAGACGCGGGACAGTATCAGCCCCAGCATTTT CASSLDAGQYQPQHF
TRBJ2-7 TRBD1 15 TRBV7-8 - TGTGCCAGCAGAGTAGGGACAGCTCTCTCCTACGAGCAGTACTTC CASRVGTALSYEQYF
TRBJ2-5 - 14 TRBV5-1 - TGCGCCAGCACCTTGGATAGCGGCCAAGAGACCCAGTACTTC CASTLDSGQETQYF
TRBJ2-1 - 13 TRBV5-8 - TGTGCCAGCAGCCAAGTTATTGGCAATGAGCAGTTCTTC CASSQVIGNEQFF
TRBJ1-5 - 15 TRBV7-8 - TGTGCCAGCAGCTTAAGCGGGCAGAATTCTCAGCCCCAGCATTTT CASSLSGQNSQPQHF
TRBJ2-1 TRBD1 13 TRBV9 - TGTGCCTCTACCGGGACAGGGAACGATGAGCAGTTCTTC CASTGTGNDEQFF
TRBJ1-6 TRBD1 13 TRBV20-1 once TGCAGTGCGCCTACAGGGGCGCTAGAGGCCCTCCACTTT CSAPTGALEALHF
TRBJ2-2 - 14 TRBV7-9 once TGTGCCAGCAGCTCACTACCTGGGGCCGGGGAGCTGTTTTTT CASSSLPGAGELFF
TRBJ2-1 - 16 TRBV27 - TGTGCCAGCAGTTTGGCAGGGATAAGCTCCTACAATGAGCAGTTCTTC CASSLAGISSYNEQFF
TRBJ2-2 - 13 TRBV7-2 once TGTGCCAGCAGCTTGGGGCGGGCCGGGGAGCTGTTTTTT CASSLGRAGELFF
TRBJ2-7 TRBD1 12 TRBV12-3/TRBV12-4 - TGTGCCAGCAGTTCGACAGGGAGTTCGCCGTACTTC CASSSTGSSPYF
TRBJ2-7 - 13 TRBV27 many TGTGCCAGCAGTTTGGCGACAGGTTCCGAGCAGTACTTC CASSLATGSEQYF
TRBJ2-1 TRBD1 15 TRBV7-2 - TGTGCCAGCAGCCCAACTGGGACCCAGGGGGATGAGCAGTTCTTC CASSPTGTQGDEQFF
TRBJ2-3 - 16 TRBV5-1 once TGCGCCAGCAGCACAGGGGGCACTAGCGGGATAGATACGCAGTATTTT CASSTGGTSGIDTQYF
TRBJ2-1 TRBD2 15 TRBV9 many TGTGCCAGCAGCGTAGTGAGCGGGGGGCTCAATGAGCAGTTCTTC CASSVVSGGLNEQFF
TRBJ2-3 - 13 TRBV20-1 - TGCAGTGCTAGGACCGGACAGCTAGATACGCAGTATTTT CSARTGQLDTQYF
TRBJ1-6 - 16 TRBV6-4 - TGTGCCAGCAATATTGAGGGAGGGCAGCCCAATTCACCCCTCCACTTT CASNIEGGQPNSPLHF
TRBJ2-1 - 15 TRBV7-9 - TGTGCCAGCAGCTTTTCAAGCGGATCCTACAATGAGCAGTTCTTC CASSFSSGSYNEQFF
TRBJ1-2 - 12 TRBV20-1 - TGCAGTGCTAGTCTCCCAAGAGTAGGCTACACCTTC CSASLPRVGYTF